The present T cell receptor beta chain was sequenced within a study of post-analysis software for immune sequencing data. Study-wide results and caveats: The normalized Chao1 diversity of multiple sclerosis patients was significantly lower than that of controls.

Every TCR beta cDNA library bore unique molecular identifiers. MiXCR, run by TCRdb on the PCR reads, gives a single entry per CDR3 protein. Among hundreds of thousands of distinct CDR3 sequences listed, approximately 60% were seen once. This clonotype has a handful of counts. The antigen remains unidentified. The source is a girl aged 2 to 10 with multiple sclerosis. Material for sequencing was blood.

The CDR3 reads CASSFRGGPRTRVFNEQFF. CDR3 coding DNA: TGTGCCAGCAGCTTTCGGGGAGGTCCCAGGACCAGGGTATTCAATGAGCAGTTCTTC. This chain uses TRBV11-2 with TRBJ2-1; perhaps TRBD2 as D (6 bases). The length of the CDR3 is 19 residues. The germline V and J ends were trimmed by 3 bases and 6 bases, with 27 bases remaining between them. Germline CDR1 and CDR2: SGHAT and FQNNGV.